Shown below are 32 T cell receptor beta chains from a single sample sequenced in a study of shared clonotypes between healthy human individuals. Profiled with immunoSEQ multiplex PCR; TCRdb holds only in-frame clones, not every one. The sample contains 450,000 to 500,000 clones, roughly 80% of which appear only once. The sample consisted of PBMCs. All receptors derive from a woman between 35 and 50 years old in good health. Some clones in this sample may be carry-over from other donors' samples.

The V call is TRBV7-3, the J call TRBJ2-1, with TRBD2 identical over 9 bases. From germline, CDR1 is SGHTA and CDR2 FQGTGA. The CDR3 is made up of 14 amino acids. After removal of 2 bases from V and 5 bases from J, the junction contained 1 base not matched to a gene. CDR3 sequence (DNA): TGTGCCAGCAGCTTAGTAGCGGGAGACAATGAGCAGTTCTTC. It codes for CASSLVAGDNEQFF.

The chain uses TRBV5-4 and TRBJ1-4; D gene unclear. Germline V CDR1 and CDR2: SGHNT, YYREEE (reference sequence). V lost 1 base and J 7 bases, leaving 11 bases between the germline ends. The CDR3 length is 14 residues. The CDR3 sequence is CASSLKRAGEKLFF. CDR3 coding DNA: TGTGCCAGCAGCTTGAAGAGGGCTGGTGAAAAACTGTTTTTT.

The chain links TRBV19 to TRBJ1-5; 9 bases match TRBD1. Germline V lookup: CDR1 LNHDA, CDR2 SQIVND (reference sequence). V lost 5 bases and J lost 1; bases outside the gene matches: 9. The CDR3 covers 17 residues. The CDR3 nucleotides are TGTGCCAGTAGTTTCCCGCCGGGACAGGGAAGCAATCAGCCCCAGCATTTT. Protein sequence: CASSFPPGQGSNQPQHF.

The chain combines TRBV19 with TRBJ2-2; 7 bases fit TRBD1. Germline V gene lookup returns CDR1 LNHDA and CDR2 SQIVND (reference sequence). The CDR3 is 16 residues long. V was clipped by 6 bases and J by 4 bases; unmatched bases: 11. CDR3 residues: CASRGYLQGTTGELFF. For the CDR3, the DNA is TGTGCCAGTAGGGGATATTTACAGGGGACCACCGGGGAGCTGTTTTTT.

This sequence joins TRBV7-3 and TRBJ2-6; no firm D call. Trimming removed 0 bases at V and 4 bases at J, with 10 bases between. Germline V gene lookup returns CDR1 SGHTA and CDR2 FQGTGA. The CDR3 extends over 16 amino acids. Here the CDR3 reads CASSLTVAAGANVLTF. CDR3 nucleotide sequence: TGTGCCAGCAGCTTAACGGTGGCAGCAGGGGCCAACGTCCTGACTTTC.

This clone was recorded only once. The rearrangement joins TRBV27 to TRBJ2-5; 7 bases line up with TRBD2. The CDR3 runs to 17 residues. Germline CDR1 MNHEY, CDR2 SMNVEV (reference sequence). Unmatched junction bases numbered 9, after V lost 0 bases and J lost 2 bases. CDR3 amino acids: CASSLSVRFGGQETQYF. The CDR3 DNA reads TGTGCCAGCAGTTTATCGGTGCGATTCGGGGGGCAAGAGACCCAGTACTTC.

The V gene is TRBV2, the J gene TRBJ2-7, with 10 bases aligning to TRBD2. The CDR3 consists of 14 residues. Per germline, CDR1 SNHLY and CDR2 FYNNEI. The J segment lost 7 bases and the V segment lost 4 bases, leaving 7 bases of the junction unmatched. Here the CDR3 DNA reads TGTGCCAGCAGTGCCAGCGGGAGGGCCGGTGAGCAGTACTTC. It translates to CASSASGRAGEQYF.

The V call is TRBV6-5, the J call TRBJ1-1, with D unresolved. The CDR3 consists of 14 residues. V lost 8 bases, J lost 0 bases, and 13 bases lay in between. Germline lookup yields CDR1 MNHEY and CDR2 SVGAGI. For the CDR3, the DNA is TGTGCCAGCCGTCGCCTCCGAGTGAACACTGAAGCTTTCTTT. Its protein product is CASRRLRVNTEAFF.

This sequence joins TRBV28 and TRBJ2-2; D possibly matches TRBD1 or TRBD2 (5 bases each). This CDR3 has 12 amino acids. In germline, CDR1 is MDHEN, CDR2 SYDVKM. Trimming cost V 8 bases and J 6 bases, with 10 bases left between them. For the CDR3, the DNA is TGTGCCAGCCCCGGGGCGTCCGGGGAGCTGTTTTTT. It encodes CASPGASGELFF.

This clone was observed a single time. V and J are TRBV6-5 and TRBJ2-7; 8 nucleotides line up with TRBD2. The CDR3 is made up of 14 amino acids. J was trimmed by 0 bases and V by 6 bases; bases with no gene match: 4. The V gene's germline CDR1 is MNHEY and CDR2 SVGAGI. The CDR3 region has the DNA TGTGCCAGCAGGAAAAGCGGGAGCTCCTACGAGCAGTACTTC. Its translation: CASRKSGSSYEQYF.

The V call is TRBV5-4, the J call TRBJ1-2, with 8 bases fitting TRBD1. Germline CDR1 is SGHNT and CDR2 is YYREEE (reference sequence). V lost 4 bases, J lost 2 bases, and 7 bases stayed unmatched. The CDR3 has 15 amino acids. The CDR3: CASSNRDRLNYGYTF. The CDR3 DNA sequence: TGTGCCAGCAGCAATCGGGACAGGCTGAACTATGGCTACACCTTC.

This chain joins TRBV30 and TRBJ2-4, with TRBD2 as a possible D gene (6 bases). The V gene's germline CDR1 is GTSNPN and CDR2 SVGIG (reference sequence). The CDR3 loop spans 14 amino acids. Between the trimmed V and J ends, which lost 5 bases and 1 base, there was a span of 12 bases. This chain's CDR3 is CAWDPRGAKNIQYF. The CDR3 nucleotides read TGTGCCTGGGATCCCCGGGGGGCCAAAAACATTCAGTACTTC.

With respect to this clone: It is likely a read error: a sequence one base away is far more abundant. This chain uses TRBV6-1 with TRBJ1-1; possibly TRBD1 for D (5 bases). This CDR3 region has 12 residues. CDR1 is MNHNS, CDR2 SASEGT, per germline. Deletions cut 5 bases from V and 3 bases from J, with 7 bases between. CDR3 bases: TGTGCCAGCAGTCAGACAGACACTGAAGCTTTCTTT. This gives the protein CASSQTDTEAFF.

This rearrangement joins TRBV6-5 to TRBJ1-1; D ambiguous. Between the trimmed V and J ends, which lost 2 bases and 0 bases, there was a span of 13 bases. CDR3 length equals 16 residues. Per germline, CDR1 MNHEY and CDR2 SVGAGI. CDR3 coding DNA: TGTGCCAGCAGTTACATGACCGGGATACTGAACACTGAAGCTTTCTTT. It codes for CASSYMTGILNTEAFF.

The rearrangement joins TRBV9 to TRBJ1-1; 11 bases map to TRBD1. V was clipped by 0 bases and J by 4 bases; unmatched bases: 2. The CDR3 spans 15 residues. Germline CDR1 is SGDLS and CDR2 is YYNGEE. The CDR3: CASSVEGTGGTEAFF. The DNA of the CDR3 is TGTGCCAGCAGCGTAGAAGGGACAGGGGGCACTGAAGCTTTCTTT. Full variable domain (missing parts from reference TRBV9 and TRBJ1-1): DSGVTQTPKHLITATGQRVTLRCSPRSGDLSVYWYQQSLDQGLQFLIQYYNGEERAKGNILERFSAQQFPDLHSELNLSSLELGDSALYFCASSVEGTGGTEAFFGQGTRLTVV.

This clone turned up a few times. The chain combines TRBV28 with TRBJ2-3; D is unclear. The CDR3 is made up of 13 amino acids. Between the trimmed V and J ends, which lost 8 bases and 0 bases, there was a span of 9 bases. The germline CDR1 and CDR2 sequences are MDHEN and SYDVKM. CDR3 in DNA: TGTGCCAGCGTCGACCCGAGCACAGATACGCAGTATTTT. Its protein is CASVDPSTDTQYF.

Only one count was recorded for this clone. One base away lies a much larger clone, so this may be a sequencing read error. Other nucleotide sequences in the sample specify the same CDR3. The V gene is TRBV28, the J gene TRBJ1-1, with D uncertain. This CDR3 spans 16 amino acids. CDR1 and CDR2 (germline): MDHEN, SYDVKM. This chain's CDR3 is CASSLPTGRRLTEAFF. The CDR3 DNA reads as TGCGCCAGCAGTTTACCCACCGGTCGTCGCCTTACTGAAGCTTTCTTT.

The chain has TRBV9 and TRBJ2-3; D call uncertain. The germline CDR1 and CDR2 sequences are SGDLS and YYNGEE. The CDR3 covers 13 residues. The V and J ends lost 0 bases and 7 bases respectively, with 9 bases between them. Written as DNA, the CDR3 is TGTGCCAGCAGCGTAGAGGGCGGAAATACGCAGTATTTT. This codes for CASSVEGGNTQYF.

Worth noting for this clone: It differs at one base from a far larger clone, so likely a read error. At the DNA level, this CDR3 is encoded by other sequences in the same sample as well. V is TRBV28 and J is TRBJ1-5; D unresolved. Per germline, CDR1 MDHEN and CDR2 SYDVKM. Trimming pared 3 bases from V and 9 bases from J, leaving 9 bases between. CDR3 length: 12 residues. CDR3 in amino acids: CASSFSLGPQHF. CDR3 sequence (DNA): TGTGCCAGCAGTTTTTCTCTGGGGCCCCAGCATTTT.

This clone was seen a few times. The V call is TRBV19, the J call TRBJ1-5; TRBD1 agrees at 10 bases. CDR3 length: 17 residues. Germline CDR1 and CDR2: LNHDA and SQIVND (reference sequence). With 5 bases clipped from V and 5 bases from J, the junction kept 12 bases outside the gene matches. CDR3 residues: CASSDRDRGIVDQPQHF. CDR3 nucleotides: TGTGCCAGTAGTGACCGGGACAGGGGAATAGTCGATCAGCCCCAGCATTTT. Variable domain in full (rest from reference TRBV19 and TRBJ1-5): DGGITQSPKYLFRKEGQNVTLSCEQNLNHDAMYWYRQDPGQGLRLIYYSQIVNDFQKGDIAEGYSVSREKKESFPLTVTSAQKNPTAFYLCASSDRDRGIVDQPQHFGDGTRLSIL.

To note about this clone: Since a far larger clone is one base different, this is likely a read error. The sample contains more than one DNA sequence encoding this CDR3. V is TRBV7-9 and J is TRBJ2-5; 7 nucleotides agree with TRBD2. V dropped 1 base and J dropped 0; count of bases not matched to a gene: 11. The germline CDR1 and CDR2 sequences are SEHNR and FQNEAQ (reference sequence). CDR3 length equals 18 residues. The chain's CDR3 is CASSLGRLGLADQETQYF. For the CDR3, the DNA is TGTGCCAGCAGCTTAGGTAGATTGGGGCTAGCGGACCAAGAGACCCAGTACTTC. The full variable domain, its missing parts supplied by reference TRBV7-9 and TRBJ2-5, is DTGVSQNPRHKITKRGQNVTFRCDPISEHNRLYWYRQTLGQGPEFLTYFQNEAQLEKSRLLSDRFSAERPKGSFSTLEIQRTEQGDSAMYLCASSLGRLGLADQETQYFGPGTRLLVL.

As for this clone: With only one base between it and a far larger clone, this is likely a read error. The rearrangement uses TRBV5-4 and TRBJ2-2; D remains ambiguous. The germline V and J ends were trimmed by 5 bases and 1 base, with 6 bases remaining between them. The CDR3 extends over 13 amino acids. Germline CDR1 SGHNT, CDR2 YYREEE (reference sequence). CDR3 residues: CASRFQNTGELFF. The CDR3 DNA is TGTGCCAGCAGATTCCAGAACACCGGGGAGCTGTTTTTT.

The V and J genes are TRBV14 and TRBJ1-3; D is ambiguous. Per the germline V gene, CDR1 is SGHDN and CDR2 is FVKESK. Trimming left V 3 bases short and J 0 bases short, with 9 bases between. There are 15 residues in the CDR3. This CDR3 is CASSQSRASGNTIYF. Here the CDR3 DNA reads TGTGCCAGCAGCCAGAGTCGGGCCTCTGGAAACACCATATATTTT.

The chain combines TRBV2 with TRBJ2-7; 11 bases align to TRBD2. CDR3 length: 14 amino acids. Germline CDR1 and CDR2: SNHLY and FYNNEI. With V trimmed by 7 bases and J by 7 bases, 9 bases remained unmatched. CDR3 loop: CASTLLAGAGEQYF. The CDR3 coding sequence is TGTGCCAGCACTTTACTAGCGGGAGCTGGAGAGCAGTACTTC.

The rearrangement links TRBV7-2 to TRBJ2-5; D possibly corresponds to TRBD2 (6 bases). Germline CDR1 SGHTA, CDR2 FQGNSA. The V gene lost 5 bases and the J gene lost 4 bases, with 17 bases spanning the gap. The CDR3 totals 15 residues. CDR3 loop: CASSPSGSGRETQYF. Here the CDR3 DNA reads TGTGCCAGCAGCCCCAGTGGTAGCGGAAGAGAGACCCAGTACTTC.

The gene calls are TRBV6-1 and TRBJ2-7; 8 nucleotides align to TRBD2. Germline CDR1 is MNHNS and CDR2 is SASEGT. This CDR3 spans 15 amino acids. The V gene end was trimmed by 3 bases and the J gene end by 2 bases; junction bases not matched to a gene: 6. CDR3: CASSDSGLVPYEQYF. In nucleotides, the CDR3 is TGTGCCAGCAGTGACTCGGGACTAGTGCCCTACGAGCAGTACTTC.

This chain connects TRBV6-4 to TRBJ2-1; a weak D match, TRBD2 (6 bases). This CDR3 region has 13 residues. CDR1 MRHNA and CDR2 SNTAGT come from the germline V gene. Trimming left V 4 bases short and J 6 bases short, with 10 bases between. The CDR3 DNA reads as TGTGCCAGCAGTGTTGATAGCGGCAATGAGCAGTTCTTC. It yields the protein CASSVDSGNEQFF.

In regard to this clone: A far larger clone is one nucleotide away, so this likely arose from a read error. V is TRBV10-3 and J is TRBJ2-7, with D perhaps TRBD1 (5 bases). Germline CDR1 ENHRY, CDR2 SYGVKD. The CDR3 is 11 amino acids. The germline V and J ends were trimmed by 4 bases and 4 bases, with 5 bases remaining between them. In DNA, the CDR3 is TGTGCCATCAGTGCAGGGTACGAGCAGTACTTC. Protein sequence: CAISAGYEQYF.

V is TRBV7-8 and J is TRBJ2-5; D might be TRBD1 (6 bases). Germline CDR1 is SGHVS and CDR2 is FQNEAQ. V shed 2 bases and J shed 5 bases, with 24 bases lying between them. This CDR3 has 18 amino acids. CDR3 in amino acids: CASSLQPTFTGYGETQYF. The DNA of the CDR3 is TGTGCCAGCAGCTTACAACCAACCTTCACAGGGTATGGTGAGACCCAGTACTTC.

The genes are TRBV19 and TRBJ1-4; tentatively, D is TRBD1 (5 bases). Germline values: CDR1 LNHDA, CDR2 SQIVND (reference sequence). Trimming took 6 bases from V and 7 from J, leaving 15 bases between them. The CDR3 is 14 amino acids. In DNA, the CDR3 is TGTGCCAGTAGCCTACAGGCCCTTCGTGAAAAACTGTTTTTT. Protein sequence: CASSLQALREKLFF.

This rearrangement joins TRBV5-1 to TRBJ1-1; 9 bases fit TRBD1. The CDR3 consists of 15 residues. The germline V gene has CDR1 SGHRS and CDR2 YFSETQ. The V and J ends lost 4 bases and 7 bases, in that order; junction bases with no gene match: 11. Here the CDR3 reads CASSPGTGRTHEAFF. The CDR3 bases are TGCGCCAGCAGCCCCGGGACAGGGAGGACCCATGAAGCTTTCTTT.

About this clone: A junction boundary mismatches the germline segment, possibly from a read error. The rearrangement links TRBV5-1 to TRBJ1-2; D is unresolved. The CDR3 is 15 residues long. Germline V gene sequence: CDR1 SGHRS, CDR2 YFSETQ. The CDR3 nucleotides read TGCGCCAGCAGTTTGGACCGAGACACCAACTATGGCTACACCTTC. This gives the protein CASSLDRDTNYGYTF. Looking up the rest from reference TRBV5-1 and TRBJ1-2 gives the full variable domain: KAGVTQTPRYLIKTRGQQVTLSCSPISGHRSVSWYQQTPGQGLQFLFEYFSETQRNKGNFPGRFSGRQFSNSRSEMNVSTLELGDSALYLCASSLDRDTNYGYTFGSGTRLTVV.